This paragraph covers one T cell receptor (beta chain) sequence. Antigen: not known. Method: immunoSEQ multiplex PCR; TCRdb's copy keeps in-frame clones and lacks some. Found here are about 150,000 clones, less than 95% of them singletons; the top ten hold 5% to 6.5%. Trimming cost V 3 bases and J 4 bases; bases outside gene matches: 2. The CDR3 runs to 13 residues. CDR1 is DFQATT, CDR2 SNEGSKA, per germline (reference sequence). The sample originates from a study of T cell responses to AZD1222 COVID-19 vaccine. Findings and limits, study-wide: A rise in Spike-specific TCR breadth and depth followed two AZD1222 doses. Only a handful of AZD1222 recipients, six or seven in all, had baseline seropositivity. Repertoires were collected only later (after the peak T cell response had occurred). Clonal diversity may have been underestimated, and the donors were mostly white British, with more females than males.

Source: peripheral blood, taken 28 days after the second AZD1222 dose. V gene TRBV20-1 combines with J gene TRBJ1-4; 7 bases fit TRBD1. The sequence derives from an adult who received the AZD1222 COVID-19 vaccine. The CDR3 DNA is TGCAGTGCTAGTGGACAGGTTAATGAAAAACTGTTTTTT. Translated: CSASGQVNEKLFF.